These 24 T cell receptor beta chains share one sample of origin, sequenced in a study of Graves' ophthalmopathy and Graves' hyperthyroidism. Using RNA transcripts, the TCR beta CDR3 regions were amplified. Scientists carried out first-round RT-PCR using HTBI primers and then a second-round multiplex PCR. Using its own MiXCR run on the multiplex PCR reads, TCRdb lists one record per CDR3 protein. The data contain some 250,000 distinct CDR3 sequences, around 50% of them singletons. The sequenced material came from peripheral blood. Receptors were obtained from an adult man with Graves' ophthalmopathy.

This chain joins TRBV20-1 and TRBJ2-3; 7 bases agree with TRBD1. The CDR3 is made up of 12 amino acids. Germline CDR1 is DFQATT and CDR2 is SNEGSKA (reference sequence). V gave up 6 bases and J gave up 5 bases; unmatched junction bases: 5. The CDR3 DNA reads as TGCAGTGCAACCTACAGGGGAGATACGCAGTATTTT. It translates to CSATYRGDTQYF.

The chain has TRBV7-9 and TRBJ2-5; 7 bases agree with TRBD2. The CDR3 runs to 17 residues. Germline lookup yields CDR1 SEHNR and CDR2 FQNEAQ (reference sequence). Trimming took 2 bases from V and 3 from J; bases not matched to a gene: 12. CDR3 in DNA: TGTGCCAGCAGCTTACGTCGCCTATATCGGGGGGAAGAGACCCAGTACTTC. This codes for CASSLRRLYRGEETQYF.

On this clonotype: A much larger clonotype is one base distant, so this may be a read error. The genes are TRBV20-1 and TRBJ1-2; D uncertain. Trimming removed 1 base at V and 8 bases at J, with 14 bases between. CDR1 DFQATT and CDR2 SNEGSKA come from the germline V gene (reference sequence). The CDR3 consists of 13 residues. The CDR3 loop is CSARGSRDPGYTF. The CDR3 DNA reads TGCAGTGCTAGAGGCTCACGGGATCCGGGCTACACCTTC.

This rearrangement joins TRBV15 to TRBJ1-5, with 10 bases identical to TRBD1. V lost 3 bases and J lost 4; bases outside the gene matches: 3. Germline V gene sequence: CDR1 LNHNV, CDR2 YYDKDF (reference sequence). The CDR3 totals 15 residues. The CDR3 DNA sequence: TGTGCCACCAGCAGGGAGGACAGGGGGAATCAGCCCCAGCATTTT. Translating it yields CATSREDRGNQPQHF.

This clonotype was picked up one time. The chain links TRBV7-9 to TRBJ2-7, with TRBD1 matching 9 bases. The germline gives CDR1 SEHNR, CDR2 FQNEAQ (reference sequence). V trimming: 5 bases; J trimming: 5 bases; junction bases outside the gene matches: 10. This CDR3 is 15 amino acids long. CDR3 DNA sequence: TGTGCCAGCAGCGTACGCCGGGACAGGGTCAACGAGCAGTACTTC. Translation: CASSVRRDRVNEQYF.

The sample holds a few counts of this clonotype. The chain combines TRBV27 with TRBJ2-5, with 8 bases matching TRBD2. The germline V gene encodes CDR1 MNHEY and CDR2 SMNVEV (reference sequence). This CDR3 contains 14 residues. Trimming at V came to 5 bases and at J to 2 bases, leaving 4 bases not matched to a gene. CDR3 loop: CASSPRGGQETQYF. CDR3 nucleotides: TGTGCCAGCAGTCCCCGGGGGGGGCAAGAGACCCAGTACTTC.

This clonotype came up many times. The chain joins TRBV5-1 to TRBJ1-1, with 7 bases aligning to TRBD1. Per the germline V gene, CDR1 is SGHRS and CDR2 is YFSETQ. The CDR3 is made up of 14 amino acids. V shed 4 bases and J 1 base; nucleotides not matched to a gene: 4. CDR3 sequence: CASSRGTANTEAFF. The DNA for the CDR3 is TGCGCCAGCAGCCGCGGGACAGCGAACACTGAAGCTTTCTTT.

The chain has TRBV10-1 and TRBJ2-7, with 8 bases matching TRBD1. CDR3 size: 17 residues. The trim removed 4 bases at V and 2 bases at J, leaving 13 bases unmatched. Germline V gives CDR1 WNHNN, CDR2 SYGVQD (reference sequence). CDR3 sequence (DNA): TGCGCCAGCAGTGGGGGTGCGACGGGACAGGACCCCTACGAGCAGTACTTC. Encoded protein: CASSGGATGQDPYEQYF.

This chain links TRBV7-2 with TRBJ2-5; D is perhaps TRBD1 (5 bases). Trimming removed 3 bases at V and 5 bases at J, with 13 bases between. Germline lookup yields CDR1 SGHTA and CDR2 FQGNSA. The CDR3 totals 14 residues. CDR3 DNA: TGTGCCAGCAGCTTGTGGCAGGGCAGGGAGACCCAGTACTTC. Protein: CASSLWQGRETQYF.

The V gene is TRBV20-1, the J gene TRBJ2-7; D may be TRBD1 (6 bases). Trimming stripped 6 bases from V and 0 bases from J, with 15 bases between. The germline CDR1 and CDR2 sequences are DFQATT and SNEGSKA (reference sequence). The CDR3 is 14 residues long. CDR3 protein: CSALGQWLSYEQYF. The DNA for the CDR3 is TGCAGTGCCCTCGGACAGTGGCTCTCCTACGAGCAGTACTTC.

This sequence joins TRBV7-3 and TRBJ1-2, with D possibly being TRBD1 (6 bases). Between the trimmed V and J ends, which lost 2 bases and 7 bases, there was a span of 20 bases. The CDR3 runs 16 residues. Per the germline V gene, CDR1 is SGHTA and CDR2 is FQGTGA. CDR3 nucleotide sequence: TGTGCCAGCAGCTTATGGGACATCACCCCCGTGTCTGGCTACACCTTC. Protein: CASSLWDITPVSGYTF. Filled out from reference TRBV7-3 and TRBJ1-2, the complete variable domain reads GAGVSQTPSNKVTEKGKYVELRCDPISGHTALYWYRQSLGQGPEFLIYFQGTGAADDSGLPNDRFFAVRPEGSVSTLKIQRTERGDSAVYLCASSLWDITPVSGYTFGSGTRLTVV.

This sequence joins TRBV20-1 and TRBJ1-1; D call uncertain. The V gene lost 0 bases and the J gene lost 8 bases, with 4 bases spanning the gap. Germline V gene lookup returns CDR1 DFQATT and CDR2 SNEGSKA (reference sequence). The CDR3 length is 10 residues. CDR3 sequence (DNA): TGCAGTGCTAGAGACCAGGAAGCTTTCTTT. Residues: CSARDQEAFF.

Comments on this clonotype: A read error is possible here, since a much larger clone lies one base away. This chain joins TRBV24-1 and TRBJ1-2; perhaps TRBD1 as D (6 bases). CDR3 size: 14 residues. The V end lost 4 bases, the J end lost 4 bases, and 12 bases lay between the germline ends. Germline V gene sequence: CDR1 KGHDR, CDR2 SFDVKD. This CDR3 reads CATSDRGTSYGYTF. The CDR3 DNA follows: TGTGCCACCAGTGACAGGGGCACTAGCTATGGCTACACCTTC.

This chain joins TRBV12-3 or TRBV12-4 and TRBJ2-1, with 7 bases lining up with TRBD1. V shed 5 bases and J 6 bases; nucleotides not matched to a gene: 7. The CDR3 extends over 14 amino acids. The DNA for the CDR3 is TGTGCCAGCAGTGCCGGGACAGTTGGCAATGAGCAGTTCTTC. Protein product: CASSAGTVGNEQFF.

The chain joins TRBV10-2 to TRBJ2-7; D unclear. The V gene's germline CDR1 is WSHSY and CDR2 SAAADI. The length of the CDR3 is 13 residues. V dropped 5 bases and J dropped 6 bases, with 14 bases sitting between them. CDR3 residues: CASSPAYPGEQYF. The CDR3 DNA follows: TGCGCCAGCAGTCCAGCTTACCCTGGCGAGCAGTACTTC.

Ten or more counts support this clonotype. The chain uses TRBV9 and TRBJ1-3; D unclear. The length of the CDR3 is 15 residues. V lost 4 bases and J lost 0, with 11 bases in between. Germline assignment: CDR1 SGDLS and CDR2 YYNGEE. CDR3 bases: TGTGCCAGCAGCCCCACCGGGAGCTCTGGAAACACCATATATTTT. This sequence encodes CASSPTGSSGNTIYF.

The V and J genes are TRBV7-2 and TRBJ2-7; 9 bases match TRBD2. Trimming cost V 1 base and J 6 bases; bases outside gene matches: 7. The V gene's germline CDR1 is SGHTA and CDR2 FQGNSA. This CDR3 has 15 residues. For the CDR3, the DNA is TGTGCCAGCAGCTTAGATGGCGGGGGGGCGGGCGAGCAGTACTTC. Translating gives CASSLDGGGAGEQYF.

This clonotype has at least ten counts. The V call is TRBV7-3, the J call TRBJ2-3, with a tentative D call TRBD1 (6 bases). From germline, CDR1 is SGHTA and CDR2 FQGTGA. Deletions cut 5 bases from V and 0 bases from J, with 12 bases between. The CDR3 is made up of 15 amino acids. CDR3: CASSTYRASTDTQYF. The CDR3, as DNA: TGTGCCAGCAGCACCTACAGGGCTAGCACAGATACGCAGTATTTT.

This clonotype turned up a few times. This chain joins TRBV12-3 or TRBV12-4 and TRBJ2-7; D uncertain. The CDR3 sequence is 12 residues long. V lost 4 bases, J lost 4 bases, and 8 bases lay in between. CDR3 sequence: CASSSTLYEQYF. CDR3 sequence (DNA): TGTGCCAGCAGTTCCACCTTGTACGAGCAGTACTTC.

The V and J genes are TRBV10-3 and TRBJ2-7, with 8 bases aligning to TRBD2. The CDR3 runs to 14 residues. V gave up 3 bases and J gave up 6 bases; unmatched junction bases: 7. Germline V CDR1 and CDR2: ENHRY, SYGVKD. In DNA, the CDR3 is TGTGCCATCAGTGAATCAAGGACTAGCCTCGAGCAGTACTTC. Its translation is CAISESRTSLEQYF.

This clonotype was picked up a small number of times. V usage is TRBV11-2 and J usage is TRBJ2-7, with 8 nucleotides matching TRBD1. V was pared by 3 bases and J by 2 bases, with 9 bases of the junction left unmatched. The CDR3 contains 16 residues. Per germline, CDR1 SGHAT and CDR2 FQNNGV. The CDR3 DNA reads as TGTGCCAGCAGCTTGGGCGGGACAGGAGGGACCTACGAGCAGTACTTC. Its translation: CASSLGGTGGTYEQYF.

The chain couples TRBV5-4 to TRBJ1-1; D gene ambiguous. Trimming left V 2 bases short and J 0 bases short, with 8 bases between. The germline V gene encodes CDR1 SGHNT and CDR2 YYREEE (reference sequence). The CDR3 covers 14 residues. This CDR3 reads CASSLPDMNTEAFF. CDR3 in DNA: TGTGCCAGCAGCTTACCTGATATGAACACTGAAGCTTTCTTT.

This clonotype has a handful of counts. This chain links TRBV20-1 with TRBJ1-2; D is perhaps TRBD1 (5 bases). Looked up from germline, CDR1 is DFQATT and CDR2 is SNEGSKA (reference sequence). This CDR3 region has 11 residues. Trimming left V 5 bases short and J 3 bases short, with 7 bases between. The CDR3 sequence is CSALGDYGYTF. CDR3 in DNA: TGCAGTGCTCTAGGGGACTATGGCTACACCTTC.

This chain's CDR3 is CASSPGPGGSSYEQYF. CDR3 coding DNA: TGTGCCAGCAGCCCGGGGCCGGGGGGGAGCTCCTACGAGCAGTACTTC. The chain combines TRBV9 with TRBJ2-7; 8 positions agree with TRBD2. The CDR3 has 16 amino acids. The J segment lost 0 bases and the V segment lost 4 bases, leaving 9 bases of the junction unmatched. Germline values: CDR1 SGDLS, CDR2 YYNGEE.